This entry lists 14 T cell receptor beta chains sequenced from one sample in a study of blood T cell repertoires in COVID-19. Libraries were prepared by immunoSEQ multiplex PCR; TCRdb keeps only in-frame clonotypes and omits some of them. There are 77,000 or so clones in the sample; more than 60% occur only once, and 25% to 30% lies in the top ten. The sample consisted of peripheral blood. The receptor set was obtained from a woman older than 75 with active or convalescent COVID-19.

The chain carries TRBV7-2 and TRBJ2-6; D gene ambiguous. The CDR3 runs 16 residues. The ends were cut back, 8 bases at V and 3 bases at J, with 17 bases in the middle. In germline, CDR1 is SGHTA, CDR2 FQGNSA. As DNA, the CDR3 is TGTGCCAGCGGGCTGGGCCGTCGTGTTGGGGCCAACGTCCTGACTTTC. Translating it yields CASGLGRRVGANVLTF.

The chain carries TRBV19 and TRBJ2-3; 7 positions match TRBD2. Germline V gene data show CDR1 as LNHDA and CDR2 as SQIVND (reference sequence). Losses at the gene ends were 3 bases for V and 0 bases for J; bases not matched to a gene: 3. This CDR3 region has 15 residues. Here the CDR3 reads CASSMWGGSTDTQYF. CDR3 in DNA: TGTGCCAGTAGTATGTGGGGAGGGAGCACAGATACGCAGTATTTT. Filled out from reference TRBV19 and TRBJ2-3, the complete variable domain reads DGGITQSPKYLFRKEGQNVTLSCEQNLNHDAMYWYRQDPGQGLRLIYYSQIVNDFQKGDIAEGYSVSREKKESFPLTVTSAQKNPTAFYLCASSMWGGSTDTQYFGPGTRLTVL.

The CDR3 DNA follows: TGTGCCAGCAGCTCTTGGGAGGGGGCTAATGAAAAACTGTTTTTT. It codes for CASSSWEGANEKLFF. J is TRBJ1-4 and V is TRBV7-9; a possible D gene is TRBD1 (6 bases). The CDR3 contains 15 residues. The germline CDR1 and CDR2 sequences are SEHNR and FQNEAQ (reference sequence). Trimming took off 4 bases at V and 3 bases at J, with 12 bases between the two ends.

This clone was counted a single time. The chain is built from TRBV27 and TRBJ1-6; TRBD1 matches 8 bases. This CDR3 contains 17 residues. Trimming took 3 bases from V and 0 from J; bases not matched to a gene: 4. Germline V gene sequence: CDR1 MNHEY, CDR2 SMNVEV (reference sequence). CDR3 protein: CASSFTGGNSYNSPLHF. CDR3 sequence (DNA): TGTGCCAGCAGTTTCACAGGGGGAAACTCCTATAATTCACCCCTCCACTTT.

DNA of the CDR3: TGTGCCAGCAGTAGACCGACTAGCGGGGAGGATACGCAGTATTTT. Translated, it gives CASSRPTSGEDTQYF. The rearrangement links TRBV6-5 to TRBJ2-3; 11 bases are a match to TRBD2. Germline-derived CDR1 and CDR2 are MNHEY and SVGAGI. The junction had 7 bases not matched to a gene; V was cut back by 5 bases and J by 6 bases. CDR3 size: 15 residues.

The rearrangement links TRBV6-5 to TRBJ1-2; D unresolved. The CDR3 runs to 15 residues. From germline, CDR1 is MNHEY and CDR2 SVGAGI. Trimming pared 2 bases from V and 4 bases from J, leaving 14 bases between. The CDR3 sequence is CASSYRRGLGYGYTF. The CDR3 DNA sequence: TGTGCCAGCAGTTACCGTCGGGGTCTGGGCTATGGCTACACCTTC.

The rearrangement links TRBV5-1 to TRBJ2-7; no clear D. V was trimmed by 0 bases and J by 1 base, leaving 8 bases between them. Germline V gene sequence: CDR1 SGHRS, CDR2 YFSETQ. The CDR3 runs to 14 residues. CDR3 region: CASSLAVSSYEQYF. In DNA, the CDR3 is TGCGCCAGCAGCTTGGCCGTCAGTTCCTACGAGCAGTACTTC.

The rearrangement uses TRBV7-2 and TRBJ1-6; unclear D gene. CDR3 length: 14 residues. From germline, CDR1 is SGHTA and CDR2 FQGNSA. Trimming took off 2 bases at V and 2 bases at J, with 4 bases between the two ends. The CDR3 bases are TGTGCCAGCAGCTTAACACCCTATAATTCACCCCTCCACTTT. It translates to CASSLTPYNSPLHF.

Turning to this clone: Other DNA sequences from this sample encode an identical CDR3 as well. V and J are TRBV4-3 and TRBJ2-2, with D maybe TRBD1 (6 bases). CDR1 LGHNA and CDR2 YSLEER come from the germline V gene. The CDR3 extends over 15 amino acids. Trimming left V 5 bases short and J 0 bases short, with 10 bases between. CDR3 in amino acids: CASSRDRTNTGELFF. The CDR3 nucleotides are TGCGCCAGCAGCAGAGACAGGACGAACACCGGGGAGCTGTTTTTT.

Only one count was recorded for this clone. The genes are TRBV6-2 or TRBV6-3 and TRBJ1-2; no reliable D call. The CDR3 is 12 residues long. Trimming shortened V by 0 bases and J by 6 bases, and 5 bases separated the two germline ends. From germline, CDR1 is MNHEY and CDR2 SVGEGT. As DNA, the CDR3 is TGTGCCAGCAGTTACTCATTAGATGGCTACACCTTC. Translation gives CASSYSLDGYTF.

This clone was seen only a few times. The CDR3 nucleotides are TGTGCCAGCAGTGACTGGGGACAGTCGAATGAGCAGTTCTTC. Amino acid sequence: CASSDWGQSNEQFF. The V and J genes are TRBV6-6 and TRBJ2-1, with TRBD1 matching over 7 bases. The germline V gene encodes CDR1 MNHNY and CDR2 SVGAGI (reference sequence). The trim removed 5 bases at V and 7 bases at J, leaving 8 bases unmatched. The CDR3 has 14 residues.

This clone was detected only once. V and J are TRBV7-9 and TRBJ1-1, with 7 bases aligning to TRBD1. Trimming cost V 4 bases and J 0 bases; bases outside gene matches: 11. CDR1 SEHNR and CDR2 FQNEAQ come from the germline V gene (reference sequence). This CDR3 contains 17 residues. The CDR3 region has the DNA TGTGCCAGCAGCTCCACAAAATGGGACAGCATGAACACTGAAGCTTTCTTT. Amino acids: CASSSTKWDSMNTEAFF.

The chain has TRBV29-1 and TRBJ2-3; 7 bases map to TRBD1. This CDR3 has 12 amino acids. V lost 6 bases to trimming and J lost 3 bases; unmatched junction nucleotides: 3. CDR1 is SQVTM and CDR2 is ANQGSEA in the germline V gene. The CDR3 loop reads CSVRQGTDTQYF. CDR3 sequence (DNA): TGCAGCGTAAGACAGGGTACAGATACGCAGTATTTT.

The chain joins TRBV25-1 to TRBJ1-4; no definite D call. Trimming removed 5 bases from V and 0 bases from J, with 10 bases in between. This CDR3 has 15 residues. Germline V gives CDR1 MGHDK, CDR2 SYGVNS. The CDR3 nucleotides read TGTGCCAGCAGTCTTAACAGCCCAACTAATGAAAAACTGTTTTTT. Its translation is CASSLNSPTNEKLFF. The variable domain in full, completed from reference TRBV25-1 and TRBJ1-4, reads EADIYQTPRYLVIGTGKKITLECSQTMGHDKMYWYQQDPGMELHLIHYSYGVNSTEKGDLSSESTVSRIRTEHFPLTLESARPSHTSQYLCASSLNSPTNEKLFFGSGTQLSVL.